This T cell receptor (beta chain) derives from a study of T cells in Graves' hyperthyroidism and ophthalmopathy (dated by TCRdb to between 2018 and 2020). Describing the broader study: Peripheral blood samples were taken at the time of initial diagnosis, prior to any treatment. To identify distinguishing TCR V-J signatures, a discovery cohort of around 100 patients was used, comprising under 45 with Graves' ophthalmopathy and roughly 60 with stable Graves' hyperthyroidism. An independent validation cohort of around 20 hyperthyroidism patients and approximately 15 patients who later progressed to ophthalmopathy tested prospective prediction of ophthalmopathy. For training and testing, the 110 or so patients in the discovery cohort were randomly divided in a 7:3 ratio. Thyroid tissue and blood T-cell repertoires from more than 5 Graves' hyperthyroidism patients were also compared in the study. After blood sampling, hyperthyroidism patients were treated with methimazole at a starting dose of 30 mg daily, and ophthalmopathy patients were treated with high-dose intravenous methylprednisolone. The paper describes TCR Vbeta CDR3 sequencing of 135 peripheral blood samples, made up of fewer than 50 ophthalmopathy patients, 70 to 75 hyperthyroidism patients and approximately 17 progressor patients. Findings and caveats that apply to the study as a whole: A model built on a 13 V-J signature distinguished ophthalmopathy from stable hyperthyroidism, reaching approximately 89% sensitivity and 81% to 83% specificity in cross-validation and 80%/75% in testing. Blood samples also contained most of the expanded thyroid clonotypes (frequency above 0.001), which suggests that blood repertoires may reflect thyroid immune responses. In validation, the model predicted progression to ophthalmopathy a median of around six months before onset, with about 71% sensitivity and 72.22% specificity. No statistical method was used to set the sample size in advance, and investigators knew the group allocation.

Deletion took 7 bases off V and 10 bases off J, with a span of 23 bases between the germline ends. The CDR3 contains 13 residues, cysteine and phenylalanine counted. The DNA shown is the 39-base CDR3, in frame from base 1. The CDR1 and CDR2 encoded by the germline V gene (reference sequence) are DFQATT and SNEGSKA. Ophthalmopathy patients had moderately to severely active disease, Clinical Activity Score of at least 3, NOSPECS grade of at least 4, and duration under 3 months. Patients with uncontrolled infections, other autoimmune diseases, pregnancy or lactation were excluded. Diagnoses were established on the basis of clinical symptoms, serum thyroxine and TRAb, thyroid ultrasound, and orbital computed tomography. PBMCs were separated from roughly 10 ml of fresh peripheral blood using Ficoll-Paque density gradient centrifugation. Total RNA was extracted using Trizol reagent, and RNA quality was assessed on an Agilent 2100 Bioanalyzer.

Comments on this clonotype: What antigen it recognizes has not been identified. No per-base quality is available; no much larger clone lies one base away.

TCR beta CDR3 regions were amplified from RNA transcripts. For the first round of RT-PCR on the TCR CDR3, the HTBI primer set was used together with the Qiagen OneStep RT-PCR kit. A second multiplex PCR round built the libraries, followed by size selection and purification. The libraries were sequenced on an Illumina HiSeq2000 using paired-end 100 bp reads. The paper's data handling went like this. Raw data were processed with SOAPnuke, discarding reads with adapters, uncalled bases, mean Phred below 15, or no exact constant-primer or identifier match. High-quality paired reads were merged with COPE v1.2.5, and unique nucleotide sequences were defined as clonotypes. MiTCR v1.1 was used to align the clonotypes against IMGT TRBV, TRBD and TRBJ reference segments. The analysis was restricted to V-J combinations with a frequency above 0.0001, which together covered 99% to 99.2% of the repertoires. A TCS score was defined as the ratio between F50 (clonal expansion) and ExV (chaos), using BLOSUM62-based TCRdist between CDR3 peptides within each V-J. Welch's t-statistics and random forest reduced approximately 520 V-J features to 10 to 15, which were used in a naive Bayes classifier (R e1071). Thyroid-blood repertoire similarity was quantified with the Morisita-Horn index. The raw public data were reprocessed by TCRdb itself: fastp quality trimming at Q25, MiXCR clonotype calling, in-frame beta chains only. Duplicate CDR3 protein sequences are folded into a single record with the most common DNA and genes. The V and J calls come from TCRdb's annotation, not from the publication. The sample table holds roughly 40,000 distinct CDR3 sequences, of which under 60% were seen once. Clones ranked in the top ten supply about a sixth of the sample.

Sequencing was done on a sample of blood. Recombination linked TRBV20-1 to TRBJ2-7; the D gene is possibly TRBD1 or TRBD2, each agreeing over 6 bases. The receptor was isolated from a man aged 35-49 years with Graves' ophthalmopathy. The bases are TGCAGTGTCGGGGGCAAGATCGTTGCAGATCAGTACTTC. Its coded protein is CSVGGKIVADQYF.